A single sample gave rise to the 3 T cell receptor beta chains below, sequenced in a study of blood T cell repertoires in COVID-19. Using immunoSEQ multiplex PCR, the repertoire was profiled, and TCRdb retains in-frame clones only, with some absent. This sample has about 240,000 clones, with roughly nine tenths found just once. Source material: peripheral blood. The receptors were sampled from a man in his 60s with acute or convalescent COVID-19.

To note about this clone: Other DNA sequences from this sample encode an identical CDR3 as well. The chain is built from TRBV7-3 and TRBJ2-5, with 7 bases lining up with TRBD2. The CDR3 runs to 13 residues. Unmatched junction bases numbered 6, after V lost 6 bases and J lost 5 bases. Looked up from germline, CDR1 is SGHTA and CDR2 is FQGTGA. Here the CDR3 DNA reads TGTGCCAGCAGTAGCGGGTCTGGGGAGACCCAGTACTTC. As protein: CASSSGSGETQYF. Combining the CDR3 with reference TRBV7-3 and TRBJ2-5 gives the whole variable domain GAGVSQTPSNKVTEKGKYVELRCDPISGHTALYWYRQSLGQGPEFLIYFQGTGAADDSGLPNDRFFAVRPEGSVSTLKIQRTERGDSAVYLCASSSGSGETQYFGPGTRLLVL.

The rearrangement joins TRBV13 to TRBJ2-3, with 13 bases identical to TRBD2. Germline loops: CDR1 PRHDT, CDR2 FYEKMQ (reference sequence). Trimming cost V 1 base and J 2 bases; bases outside gene matches: 9. The CDR3 spans 19 residues. CDR3 DNA sequence: TGTGCCAGCAGCTTAGTGACTAGCGGGAGGTCAGGTCACACAGATACGCAGTATTTT. It yields the protein CASSLVTSGRSGHTDTQYF.

V and J are TRBV6-6 and TRBJ1-2, with 8 bases identical to TRBD1. The CDR3 has 15 amino acids. Germline CDR1 is MNHNY and CDR2 is SVGAGI (reference sequence). V shed 7 bases, J shed 6 bases, and the junction held 13 bases outside the gene matches. The CDR3: CASTPLAAGGDGYTF. The CDR3 region has the DNA TGTGCCAGCACTCCCCTAGCGGCAGGGGGCGATGGCTACACCTTC.